These T cell receptor beta chains were read from a single sample in a study of blood T cell repertoires in COVID-19. Repertoires were generated with immunoSEQ multiplex PCR, while TCRdb's copy carries only in-frame clones and drops some. The sample lists 180,000 or so clones, roughly 87% occurring once. The source material was peripheral blood. The receptors here all came from a woman aged 70-85 years with acute or convalescent COVID-19. Both conserved end residues are trimmed from each CDR3. The order of the fields is CDR3 protein, D gene, V gene. The D gene is left open where the match is weak.

CDR3aa: ASQSGSNYGYT
d_gene: -
v_gene: TRBV10-2

CDR3aa: ASSFDTSINEQF
d_gene: -
v_gene: TRBV2

CDR3aa: SVGQANTGELF
d_gene: -
v_gene: TRBV29-1

CDR3aa: AISESNKGTGGDNEQF
d_gene: -
v_gene: TRBV10-3

CDR3aa: ASSLDRERYGYT
d_gene: TRBD1
v_gene: TRBV5-4

CDR3aa: ASKSGRGYEQY
d_gene: TRBD2
v_gene: TRBV19

CDR3aa: ASSSQGALNTEAF
d_gene: -
v_gene: TRBV5-1

CDR3aa: ASSWTSGRSNEQF
d_gene: TRBD2
v_gene: TRBV7-2

CDR3aa: ASSSGGSSAF
d_gene: TRBD1
v_gene: TRBV7-2

CDR3aa: ASSPRAGGNTEAF
d_gene: -
v_gene: TRBV6-2/TRBV6-3

CDR3aa: ASTKTGRENQETQY
d_gene: -
v_gene: TRBV28